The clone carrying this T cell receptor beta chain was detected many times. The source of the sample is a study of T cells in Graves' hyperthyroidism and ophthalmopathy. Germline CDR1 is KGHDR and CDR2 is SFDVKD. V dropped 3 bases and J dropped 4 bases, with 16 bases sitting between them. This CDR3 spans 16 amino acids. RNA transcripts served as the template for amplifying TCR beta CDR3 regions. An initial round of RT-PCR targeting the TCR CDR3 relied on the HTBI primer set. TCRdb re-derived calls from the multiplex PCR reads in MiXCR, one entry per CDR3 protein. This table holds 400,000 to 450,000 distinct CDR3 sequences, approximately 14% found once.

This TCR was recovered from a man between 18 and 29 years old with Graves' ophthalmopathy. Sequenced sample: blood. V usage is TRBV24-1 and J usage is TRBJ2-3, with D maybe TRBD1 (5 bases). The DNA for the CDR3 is TGTGCCACCAGTGATGGGGCAGGGCGGTTCTCAGATACGCAGTATTTT. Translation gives CATSDGAGRFSDTQYF.